This T cell receptor (beta chain) was documented in a study of early T cells in non-severe SARS-CoV-2 infection. Study in general: The chains were unpaired, and the sequenced material was bulk RNA from unsorted whole blood.

In regard to this clonotype: Its antigen is unknown.

Attachment of unique molecular identifiers to individual cDNA molecules was performed. MiXCR, applied by TCRdb to the 5' RACE reads, yields one record per CDR3 protein. Here the sample spans approximately 97,000 distinct CDR3 sequences, roughly 9.6% being singletons. Overall study findings and caveats: Matching against VDJdb likely underestimated virus-specific expansions, favoring anti-spike CD8.

The germline V gene encodes CDR1 SQVTM and CDR2 ANQGSEA. V was shortened by 5 bases and J by 0 bases, with 6 bases between the two germline ends. The CDR3 spans 12 residues. This chain uses TRBV29-1 with TRBJ2-3; D gene uncertain. The source material was whole blood, sampled at baseline. The source of this sequence is an adult who was a healthcare worker with PCR-confirmed SARS-CoV-2 infection or an uninfected control (not recorded which). The CDR3 DNA follows: TGCAGCGTTCGGACGAGCACAGATACGCAGTATTTT. Encoded protein: CSVRTSTDTQYF.